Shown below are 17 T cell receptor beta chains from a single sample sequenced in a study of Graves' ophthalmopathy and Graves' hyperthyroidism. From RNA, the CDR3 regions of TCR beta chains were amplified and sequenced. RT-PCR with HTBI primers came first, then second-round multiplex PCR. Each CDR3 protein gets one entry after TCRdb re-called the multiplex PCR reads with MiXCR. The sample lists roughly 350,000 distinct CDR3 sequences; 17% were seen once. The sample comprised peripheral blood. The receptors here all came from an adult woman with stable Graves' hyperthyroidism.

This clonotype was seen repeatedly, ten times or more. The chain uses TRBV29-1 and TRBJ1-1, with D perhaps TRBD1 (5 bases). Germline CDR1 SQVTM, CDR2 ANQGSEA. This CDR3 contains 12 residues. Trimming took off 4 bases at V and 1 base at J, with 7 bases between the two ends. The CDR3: CSVGRANTEAFF. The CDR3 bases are TGCAGCGTTGGCAGGGCGAACACTGAAGCTTTCTTT.

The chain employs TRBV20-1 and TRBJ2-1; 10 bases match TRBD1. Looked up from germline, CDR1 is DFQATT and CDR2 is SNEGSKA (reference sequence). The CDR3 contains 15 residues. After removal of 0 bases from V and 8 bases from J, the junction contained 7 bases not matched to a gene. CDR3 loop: CSARDPGQGGDEQFF. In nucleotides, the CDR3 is TGCAGTGCTAGAGATCCCGGACAGGGGGGGGATGAGCAGTTCTTC.

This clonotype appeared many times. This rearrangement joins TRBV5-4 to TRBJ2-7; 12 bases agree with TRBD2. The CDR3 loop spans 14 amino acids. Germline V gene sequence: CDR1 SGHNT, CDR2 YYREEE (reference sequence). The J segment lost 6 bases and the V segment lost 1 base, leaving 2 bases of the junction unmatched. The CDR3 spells CASSLTSGRIEQYF. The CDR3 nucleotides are TGTGCCAGCAGCTTGACTAGCGGGAGGATCGAGCAGTACTTC. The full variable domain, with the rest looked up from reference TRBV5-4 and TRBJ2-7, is ETGVTQSPTHLIKTRGQQVTLRCSSQSGHNTVSWYQQALGQGPQFIFQYYREEENGRGNFPPRFSGLQFPNYSSELNVNALELDDSALYLCASSLTSGRIEQYFGPGTRLTVT.

The CDR3 region has the DNA TGCGCCAGCTCAGGGGGACAGGGAATAACCCAGTACTTC. It translates to CASSGGQGITQYF. This rearrangement joins TRBV10-2 to TRBJ2-5; TRBD1 matches 9 bases. The V segment lost 8 bases and the J segment 8 bases; nucleotides outside the gene matches: 9. The CDR3 totals 13 residues. Germline values: CDR1 WSHSY, CDR2 SAAADI.

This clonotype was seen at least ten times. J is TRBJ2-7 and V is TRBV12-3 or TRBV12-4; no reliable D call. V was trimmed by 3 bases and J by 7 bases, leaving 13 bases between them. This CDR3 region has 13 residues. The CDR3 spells CASSFGLAWEQYF. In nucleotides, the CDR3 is TGTGCCAGCAGTTTCGGGCTTGCTTGGGAGCAGTACTTC.

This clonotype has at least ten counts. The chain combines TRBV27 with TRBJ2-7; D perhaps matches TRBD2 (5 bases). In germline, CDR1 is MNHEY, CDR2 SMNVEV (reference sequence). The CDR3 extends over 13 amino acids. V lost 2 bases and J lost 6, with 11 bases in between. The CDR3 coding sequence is TGTGCCAGCAGTTTAGTTTCGGGGAGCGAGCAGTACTTC. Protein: CASSLVSGSEQYF.

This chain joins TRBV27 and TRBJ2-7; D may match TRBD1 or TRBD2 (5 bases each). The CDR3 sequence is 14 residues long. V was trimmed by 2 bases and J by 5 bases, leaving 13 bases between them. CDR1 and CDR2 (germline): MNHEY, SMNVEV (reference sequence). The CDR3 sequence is CASSLNEGLDEQYF. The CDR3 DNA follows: TGTGCCAGCAGTTTAAACGAGGGGCTGGACGAGCAGTACTTC.

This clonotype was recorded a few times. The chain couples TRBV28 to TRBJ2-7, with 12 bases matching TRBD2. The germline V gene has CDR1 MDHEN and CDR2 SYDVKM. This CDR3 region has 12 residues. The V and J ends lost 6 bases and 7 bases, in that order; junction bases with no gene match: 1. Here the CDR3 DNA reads TGTGCCAGCAGAGGACTAGCGGGAGAGCAGTACTTC. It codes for CASRGLAGEQYF.

DNA of the CDR3: TGCGCCAGCACTTGGGACAGTCCATCCTACGAGCAGTACTTC. It specifies CASTWDSPSYEQYF. The chain has TRBV5-1 and TRBJ2-7; TRBD1 matches at 7 bases. The CDR3 loop spans 14 amino acids. V shed 6 bases and J 1 base; nucleotides not matched to a gene: 7. The V gene's germline CDR1 is SGHRS and CDR2 YFSETQ.

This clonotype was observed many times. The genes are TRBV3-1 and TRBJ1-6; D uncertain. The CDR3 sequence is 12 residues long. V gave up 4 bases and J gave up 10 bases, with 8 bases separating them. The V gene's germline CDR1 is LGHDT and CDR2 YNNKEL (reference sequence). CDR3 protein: CASSRDGSPLHF. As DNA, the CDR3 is TGTGCCAGCAGCCGCGACGGGTCACCCCTCCACTTT.

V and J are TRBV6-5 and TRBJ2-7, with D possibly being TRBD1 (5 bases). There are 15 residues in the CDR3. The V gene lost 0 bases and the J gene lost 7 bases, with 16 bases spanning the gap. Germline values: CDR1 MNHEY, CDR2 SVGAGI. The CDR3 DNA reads TGTGCCAGCAGTTACTCGGCGCAGGGAATCTCGGAGCAGTACTTC. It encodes CASSYSAQGISEQYF.

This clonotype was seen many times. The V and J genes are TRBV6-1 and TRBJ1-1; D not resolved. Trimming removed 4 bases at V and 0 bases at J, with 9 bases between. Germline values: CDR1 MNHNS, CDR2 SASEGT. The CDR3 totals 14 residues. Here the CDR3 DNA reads TGTGCCAGCAGTGGGATTAGGGTGAACACTGAAGCTTTCTTT. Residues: CASSGIRVNTEAFF.

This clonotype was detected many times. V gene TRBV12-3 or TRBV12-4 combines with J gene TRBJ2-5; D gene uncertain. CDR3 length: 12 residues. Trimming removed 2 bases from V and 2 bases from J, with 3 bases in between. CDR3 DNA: TGTGCCAGCAGTTTATGGCAAGAGACCCAGTACTTC. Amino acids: CASSLWQETQYF.

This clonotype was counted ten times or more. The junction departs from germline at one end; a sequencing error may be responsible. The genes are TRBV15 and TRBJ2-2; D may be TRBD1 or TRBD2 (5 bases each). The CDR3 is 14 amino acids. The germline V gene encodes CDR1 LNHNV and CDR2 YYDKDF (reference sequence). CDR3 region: CTTRPSRDHGELFF. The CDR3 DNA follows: TGTACCACCAGACCATCCAGGGACCACGGGGAGCTGTTTTTT.

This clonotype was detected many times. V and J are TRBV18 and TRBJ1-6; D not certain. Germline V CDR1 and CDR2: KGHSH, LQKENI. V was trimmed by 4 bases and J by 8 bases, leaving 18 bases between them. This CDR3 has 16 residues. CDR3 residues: CASSRKGRQRDSPLHF. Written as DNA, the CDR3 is TGTGCCAGCTCACGAAAGGGCCGGCAAAGGGATTCACCCCTCCACTTT.

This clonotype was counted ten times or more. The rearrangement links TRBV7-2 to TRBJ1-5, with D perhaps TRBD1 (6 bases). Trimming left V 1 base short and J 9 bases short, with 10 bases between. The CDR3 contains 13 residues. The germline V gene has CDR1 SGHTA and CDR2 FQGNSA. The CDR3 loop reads CASSLGRGMPQHF. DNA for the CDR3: TGTGCCAGCAGCTTAGGGAGGGGGATGCCCCAGCATTTT.

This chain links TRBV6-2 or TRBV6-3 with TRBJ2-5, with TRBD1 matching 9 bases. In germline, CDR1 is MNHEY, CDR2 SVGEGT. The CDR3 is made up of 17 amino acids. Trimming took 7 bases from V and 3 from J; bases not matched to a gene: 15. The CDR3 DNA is TGTGCCAGCACAGCGTACATTGGACAGGGGCCAAAAGAGACCCAGTACTTC. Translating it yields CASTAYIGQGPKETQYF.